This TCR beta chain was captured by sequencing in a study of T cell repertoires in cytomegalovirus infection. Overall study context: Indications came from public TCR beta signatures; they pointed to CMV infection and to a matching HLA type.

The germline CDR1 and CDR2 sequences are SGHTA and FQGNSA. CDR3 length: 17 amino acids. Losses at the gene ends were 5 bases for V and 6 bases for J; bases not matched to a gene: 11. Study outcomes and limitations: Ex vivo, HLA-C-restricted CMV-specific TCR beta clonotypes prevailed over the rest of the response.

This clonotype was counted at least ten times. Its antigen is currently unknown. TCRdb recomputed calls from the reads with MiXCR, one row per CDR3 protein. The data contain 200,000 to 300,000 distinct CDR3 sequences, about 12% of them singletons. Sequencing was performed on PBMCs. The chain employs TRBV7-2 and TRBJ2-7; the match to TRBD2 covers 15 bases. This TCR was sampled from a human donor in good health (CMV status not recorded). Some clones in this sample may be carry-over from other donors' samples. CDR3 DNA: TGTGCCAGCAGCCCCGGGACTAGCGGGGGGAGCCTAGCCGAGCAGTACTTC. Residues: CASSPGTSGGSLAEQYF.